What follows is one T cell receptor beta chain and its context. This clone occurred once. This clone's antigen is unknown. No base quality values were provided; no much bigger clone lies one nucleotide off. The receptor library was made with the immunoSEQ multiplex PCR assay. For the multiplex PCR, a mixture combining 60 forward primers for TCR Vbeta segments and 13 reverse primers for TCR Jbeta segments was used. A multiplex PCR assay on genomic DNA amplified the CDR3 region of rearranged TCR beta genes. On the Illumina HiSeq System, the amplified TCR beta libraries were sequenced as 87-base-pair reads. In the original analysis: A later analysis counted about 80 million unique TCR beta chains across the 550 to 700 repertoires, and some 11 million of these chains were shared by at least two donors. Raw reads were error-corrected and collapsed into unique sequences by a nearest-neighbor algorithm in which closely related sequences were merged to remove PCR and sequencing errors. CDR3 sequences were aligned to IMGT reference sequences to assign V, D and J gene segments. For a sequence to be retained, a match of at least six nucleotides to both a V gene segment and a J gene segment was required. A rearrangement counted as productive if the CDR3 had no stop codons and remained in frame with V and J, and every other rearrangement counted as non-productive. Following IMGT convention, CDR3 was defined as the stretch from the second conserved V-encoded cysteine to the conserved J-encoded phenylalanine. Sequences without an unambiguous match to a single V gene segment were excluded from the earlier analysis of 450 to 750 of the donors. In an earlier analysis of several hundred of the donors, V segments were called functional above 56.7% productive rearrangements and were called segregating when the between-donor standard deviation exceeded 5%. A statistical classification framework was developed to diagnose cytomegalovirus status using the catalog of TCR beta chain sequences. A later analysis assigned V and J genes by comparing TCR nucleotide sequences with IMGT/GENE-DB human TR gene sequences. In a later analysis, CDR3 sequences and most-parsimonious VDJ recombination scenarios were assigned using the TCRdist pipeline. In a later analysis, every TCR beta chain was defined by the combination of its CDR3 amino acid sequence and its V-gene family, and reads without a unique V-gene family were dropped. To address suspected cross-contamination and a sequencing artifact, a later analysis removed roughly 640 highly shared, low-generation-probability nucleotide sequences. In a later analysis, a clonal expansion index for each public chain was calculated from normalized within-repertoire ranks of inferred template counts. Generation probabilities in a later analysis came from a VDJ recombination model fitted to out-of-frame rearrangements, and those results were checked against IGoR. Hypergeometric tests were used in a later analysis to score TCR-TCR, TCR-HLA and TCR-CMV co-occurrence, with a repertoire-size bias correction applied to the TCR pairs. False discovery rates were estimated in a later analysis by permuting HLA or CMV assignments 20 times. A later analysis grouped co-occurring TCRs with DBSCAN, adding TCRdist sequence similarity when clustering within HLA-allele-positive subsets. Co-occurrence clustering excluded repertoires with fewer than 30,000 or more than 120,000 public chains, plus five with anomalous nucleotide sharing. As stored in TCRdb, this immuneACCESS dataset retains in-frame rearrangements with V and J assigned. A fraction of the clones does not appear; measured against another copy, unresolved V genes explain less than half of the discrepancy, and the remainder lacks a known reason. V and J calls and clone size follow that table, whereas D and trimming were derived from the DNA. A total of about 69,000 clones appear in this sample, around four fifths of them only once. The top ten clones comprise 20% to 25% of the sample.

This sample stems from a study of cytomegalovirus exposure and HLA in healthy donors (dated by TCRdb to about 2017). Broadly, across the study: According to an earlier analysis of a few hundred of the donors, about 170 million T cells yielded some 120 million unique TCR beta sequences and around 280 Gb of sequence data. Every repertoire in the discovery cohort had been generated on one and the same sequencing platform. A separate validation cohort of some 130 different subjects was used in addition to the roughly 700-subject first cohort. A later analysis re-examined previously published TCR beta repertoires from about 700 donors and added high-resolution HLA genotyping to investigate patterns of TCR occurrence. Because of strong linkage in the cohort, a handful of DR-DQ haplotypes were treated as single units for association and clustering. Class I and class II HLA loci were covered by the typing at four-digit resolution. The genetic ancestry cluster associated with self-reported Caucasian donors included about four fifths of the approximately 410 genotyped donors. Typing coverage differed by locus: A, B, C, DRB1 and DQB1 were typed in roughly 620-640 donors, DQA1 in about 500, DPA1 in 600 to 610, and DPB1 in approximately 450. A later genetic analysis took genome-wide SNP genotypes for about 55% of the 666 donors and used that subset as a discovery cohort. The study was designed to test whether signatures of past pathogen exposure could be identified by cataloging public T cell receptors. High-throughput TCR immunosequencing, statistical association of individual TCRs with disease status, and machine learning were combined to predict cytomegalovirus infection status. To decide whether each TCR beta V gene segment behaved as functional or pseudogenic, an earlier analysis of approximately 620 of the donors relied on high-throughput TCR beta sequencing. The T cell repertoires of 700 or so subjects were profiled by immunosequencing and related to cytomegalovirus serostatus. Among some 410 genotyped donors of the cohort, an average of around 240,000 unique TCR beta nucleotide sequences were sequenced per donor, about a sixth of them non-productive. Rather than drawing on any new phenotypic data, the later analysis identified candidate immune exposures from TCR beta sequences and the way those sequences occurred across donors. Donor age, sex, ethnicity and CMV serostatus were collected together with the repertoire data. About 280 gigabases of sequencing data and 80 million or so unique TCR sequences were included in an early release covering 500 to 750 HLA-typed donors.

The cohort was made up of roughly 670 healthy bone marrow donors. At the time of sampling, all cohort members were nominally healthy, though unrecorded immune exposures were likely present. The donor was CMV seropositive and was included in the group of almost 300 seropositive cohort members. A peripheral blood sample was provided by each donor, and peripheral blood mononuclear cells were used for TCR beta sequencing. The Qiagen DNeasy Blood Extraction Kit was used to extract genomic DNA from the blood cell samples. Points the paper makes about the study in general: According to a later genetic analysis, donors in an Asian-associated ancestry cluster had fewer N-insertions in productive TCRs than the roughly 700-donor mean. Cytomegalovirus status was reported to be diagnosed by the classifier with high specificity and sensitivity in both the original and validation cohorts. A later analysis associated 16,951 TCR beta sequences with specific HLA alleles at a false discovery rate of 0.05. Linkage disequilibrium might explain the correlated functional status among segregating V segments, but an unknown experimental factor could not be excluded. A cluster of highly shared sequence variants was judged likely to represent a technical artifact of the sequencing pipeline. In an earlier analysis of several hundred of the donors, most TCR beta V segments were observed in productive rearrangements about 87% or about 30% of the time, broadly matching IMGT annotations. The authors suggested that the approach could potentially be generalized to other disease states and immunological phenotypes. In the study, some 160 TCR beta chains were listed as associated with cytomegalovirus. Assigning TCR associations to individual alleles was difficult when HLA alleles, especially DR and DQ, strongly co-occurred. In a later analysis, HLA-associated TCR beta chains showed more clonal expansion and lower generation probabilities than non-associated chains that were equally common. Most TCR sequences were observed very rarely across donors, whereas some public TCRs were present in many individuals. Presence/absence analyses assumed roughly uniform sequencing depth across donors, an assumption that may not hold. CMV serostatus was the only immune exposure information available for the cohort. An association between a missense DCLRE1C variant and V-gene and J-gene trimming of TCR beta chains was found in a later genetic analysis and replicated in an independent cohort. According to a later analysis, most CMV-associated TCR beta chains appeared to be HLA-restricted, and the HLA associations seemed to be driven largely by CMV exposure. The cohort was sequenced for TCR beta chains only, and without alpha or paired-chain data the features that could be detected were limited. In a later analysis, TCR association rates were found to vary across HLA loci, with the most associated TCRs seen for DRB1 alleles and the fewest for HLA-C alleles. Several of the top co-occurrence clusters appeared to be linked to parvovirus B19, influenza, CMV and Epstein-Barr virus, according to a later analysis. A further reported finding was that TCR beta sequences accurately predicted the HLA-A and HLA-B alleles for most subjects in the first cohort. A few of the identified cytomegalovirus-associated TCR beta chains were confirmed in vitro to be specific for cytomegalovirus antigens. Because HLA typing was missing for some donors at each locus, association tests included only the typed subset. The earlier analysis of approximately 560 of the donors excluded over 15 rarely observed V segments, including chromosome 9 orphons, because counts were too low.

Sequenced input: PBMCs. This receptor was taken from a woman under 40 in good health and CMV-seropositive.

The CDR3 sequence is CASSQGLAGGYEQYF. The bases read TGCGCCAGCAGCCAGGGACTAGCGGGAGGCTACGAGCAGTACTTC. The chain joins TRBV4-3 to TRBJ2-7, and TRBD2 matches 15 of the central bases. For this chain, trimming is 3 bases at the V end and 3 bases at the J end, and the number of junction bases without a gene match is 0. CDR3 length: 15 amino acids, cysteine to phenylalanine. Just CDR3 DNA is preserved here, 45 bases in frame from base 1. CDR1 and CDR2 are read off the germline V gene as LGHNA and YSLEER.